The entry below gives a single T cell receptor beta chain sequence along with its context. The sample originates from a study of OX40 agonist ivuxolimab in advanced cancers. Study background: A male proportion of just over 80% was recorded, with mean age approximately 56 years and range roughly 23 to 90.

Assay used: immunoSEQ multiplex PCR; TCRdb lists only in-frame clones, some missing. The sample yields more than 70,000 clones, just over 90% seen once. The source is an adult with an advanced solid tumor such as melanoma, head and neck, liver or kidney cancer. The input for sequencing was CD4+ or CD8+ T cells sorted from blood, taken in a trial of the OX40 agonist ivuxolimab.

In DNA, the CDR3 is TGTGCCAGTAGTGTCGGACTAGCGGATTCCTACGAGCAGTACTTC. It codes for CASSVGLADSYEQYF. This chain connects TRBV19 to TRBJ2-7; 10 bases align to TRBD2. Germline CDR1 is LNHDA and CDR2 is SQIVND (reference sequence). Trimming removed 5 bases from V and 1 base from J; junction bases left unmatched: 5. This CDR3 contains 15 residues.